The 21 T cell receptor beta chains below come from one sample, sequenced in a study of OX40 agonist ivuxolimab in advanced cancers. Repertoires were generated with immunoSEQ multiplex PCR, while TCRdb's copy carries only in-frame clones and drops some. Of about 81,000 clones listed, about 93% are singletons. Material: CD4+ or CD8+ T cells sorted from blood, obtained in a trial of the OX40 agonist ivuxolimab. The receptors originated from an adult with an advanced solid tumor such as melanoma, head and neck, liver or kidney cancer.

The CDR3 spells CASSPLAGASYEQYF. The CDR3 bases are TGTGCCAGCAGCCCATTAGCGGGAGCCTCCTACGAGCAGTACTTC. The chain combines TRBV9 with TRBJ2-7, with 9 positions matching TRBD2. This CDR3 contains 15 residues. CDR1 and CDR2 (germline): SGDLS, YYNGEE. V lost 4 bases to trimming and J lost 0 bases; unmatched junction nucleotides: 5.

The chain carries TRBV2 and TRBJ1-4, with D possibly matching TRBD1 (5 bases). V shed 2 bases and J shed 6 bases, with 13 bases lying between them. Germline CDR1 is SNHLY and CDR2 is FYNNEI. This CDR3 has 15 amino acids. The CDR3 DNA reads TGTGCCAGCAGTGAACGGGGCCGGCCTGATGAAAAACTGTTTTTT. Translated, it gives CASSERGRPDEKLFF.

J is TRBJ2-7 and V is TRBV11-2; 7 nucleotides line up with TRBD1. V trimming: 5 bases; J trimming: 4 bases; junction bases outside the gene matches: 5. CDR1 SGHAT and CDR2 FQNNGV come from the germline V gene. This CDR3 spans 13 amino acids. The CDR3 loop reads CASSHGTAYEQYF. DNA of the CDR3: TGTGCCAGCAGCCACGGGACAGCGTACGAGCAGTACTTC.

The rearrangement links TRBV18 to TRBJ2-1, with 7 bases aligning to TRBD1. The CDR3 spans 15 residues. CDR1 and CDR2 (germline): KGHSH, LQKENI. The V segment lost 3 bases and the J segment 4 bases; nucleotides outside the gene matches: 6. The CDR3 sequence: CASSPTGQLYNEQFF. CDR3 nucleotide sequence: TGTGCCAGCTCACCCACGGGACAGCTTTACAATGAGCAGTTCTTC. The entire variable domain, with the rest obtained from reference TRBV18 and TRBJ2-1, is as follows: NAGVMQNPRHLVRRRGQEARLRCSPMKGHSHVYWYRQLPEEGLKFMVYLQKENIIDESGMPKERFSAEFPKEGPSILRIQQVVRGDSAAYFCASSPTGQLYNEQFFGPGTRLTVL.

Here the CDR3 reads CASSITEDSNYGYTF. The DNA of the CDR3 is TGTGCCAGTAGTATCACAGAGGACAGCAACTATGGCTACACCTTC. The rearrangement uses TRBV19 and TRBJ1-2, with D perhaps TRBD1 (6 bases). Germline values: CDR1 LNHDA, CDR2 SQIVND (reference sequence). Trimming removed 3 bases at V and 2 bases at J, with 13 bases between. The CDR3 totals 15 residues.

The chain employs TRBV2 and TRBJ2-3; D not resolved. The CDR3 spans 14 residues. Germline CDR1 is SNHLY and CDR2 is FYNNEI. The V end was cut by 3 bases, the J end by 0 bases, with 7 bases between. The CDR3 nucleotides read TGTGCCAGCAGTGATTGGAGTAGCACAGATACGCAGTATTTT. Its translation is CASSDWSSTDTQYF.

A remark on this clone: Other nucleotide sequences in the sample specify the same CDR3. This rearrangement joins TRBV19 to TRBJ1-1, with no clear D. Per germline, CDR1 LNHDA and CDR2 SQIVND (reference sequence). V lost 2 bases and J lost 0, with 4 bases in between. The CDR3 totals 13 residues. The CDR3 DNA follows: TGTGCCAGTAGTATATCCCTGAACACTGAAGCTTTCTTT. Its protein is CASSISLNTEAFF.

The rearrangement joins TRBV6-5 to TRBJ1-5; D uncertain. The CDR3 has 15 residues. V was shortened by 6 bases and J by 0 bases, with 12 bases between the two germline ends. CDR1 MNHEY and CDR2 SVGAGI come from the germline V gene. This CDR3 reads CASRKTLNSNQPQHF. The CDR3, as DNA: TGTGCCAGCAGAAAGACCCTCAATAGCAATCAGCCCCAGCATTTT.

A few counts support this clone. This chain joins TRBV29-1 and TRBJ1-1; D not resolved. The CDR3 consists of 12 residues. The germline gives CDR1 SQVTM, CDR2 ANQGSEA. V lost 5 bases to trimming and J lost 0 bases, with 7 bases between them. CDR3 loop: CSVRLMNTEAFF. The CDR3 DNA sequence: TGCAGCGTTAGGTTAATGAACACTGAAGCTTTCTTT.

This chain links TRBV7-2 with TRBJ2-1; 12 nucleotides agree with TRBD2. Unmatched junction bases numbered 7, after V lost 5 bases and J lost 5 bases. The CDR3 loop spans 16 amino acids. In germline, CDR1 is SGHTA, CDR2 FQGNSA. As DNA, the CDR3 is TGTGCCAGCAGCACCCTAGCGGGGGGGCCGAACAATGAGCAGTTCTTC. Its protein product is CASSTLAGGPNNEQFF.

The chain employs TRBV19 and TRBJ2-1, with 10 bases identical to TRBD2. The length of the CDR3 is 15 residues. V shed 1 base, J shed 10 bases, and the junction held 7 bases outside the gene matches. Germline CDR1 and CDR2: LNHDA and SQIVND (reference sequence). CDR3 in amino acids: CASSIGLAGVQEQFF. The CDR3 nucleotides read TGTGCCAGTAGTATAGGGCTAGCGGGAGTTCAAGAGCAGTTCTTC. Looking up the rest from reference TRBV19 and TRBJ2-1 gives the full variable domain: DGGITQSPKYLFRKEGQNVTLSCEQNLNHDAMYWYRQDPGQGLRLIYYSQIVNDFQKGDIAEGYSVSREKKESFPLTVTSAQKNPTAFYLCASSIGLAGVQEQFFGPGTRLTVL.

The table lists this clone with a few counts. The chain has TRBV29-1 and TRBJ1-1; D remains ambiguous. Deletions cut 0 bases from V and 0 bases from J, with 5 bases between. CDR1 is SQVTM, CDR2 ANQGSEA, per germline. The length of the CDR3 is 13 residues. The CDR3: CSVEDTVNTEAFF. The CDR3 DNA sequence: TGCAGCGTTGAAGATACGGTGAACACTGAAGCTTTCTTT.

This rearrangement joins TRBV15 to TRBJ2-4; D possibly corresponds to TRBD2 (7 bases). There are 17 residues in the CDR3. Trimming pared 3 bases from V and 1 base from J, leaving 16 bases between. The germline CDR1 and CDR2 sequences are LNHNV and YYDKDF (reference sequence). CDR3 sequence: CATSRFDGGRAKNIQYF. The DNA for the CDR3 is TGTGCCACCAGCAGGTTTGACGGGGGGCGGGCCAAAAACATTCAGTACTTC.

V and J are TRBV12-5 and TRBJ2-7, with 10 bases that match TRBD1. J gave up 6 bases and V 7 bases, and 15 bases lay outside the gene matches. The CDR3 is 16 residues long. Germline-derived CDR1 and CDR2 are LGHNT and FRNRAP. CDR3 amino acids: CASAPPPGTGVVEQYF. The DNA for the CDR3 is TGTGCTAGTGCCCCGCCTCCCGGGACAGGGGTAGTCGAGCAGTACTTC.

The rearrangement links TRBV19 to TRBJ1-2; TRBD1 matches 10 bases. The germline V gene encodes CDR1 LNHDA and CDR2 SQIVND (reference sequence). The CDR3 sequence is 16 residues long. V lost 0 bases, J lost 3 bases, and 4 bases stayed unmatched. DNA for the CDR3: TGTGCCAGTAGTATAGAGAGGACAGGGGGGGACTATGGCTACACCTTC. It is translated as CASSIERTGGDYGYTF.

The chain uses TRBV5-4 and TRBJ1-1, with a possible D match to TRBD1 (6 bases). This CDR3 contains 13 residues. Trimming took off 2 bases at V and 6 bases at J, with 11 bases between the two ends. Germline lookup yields CDR1 SGHNT and CDR2 YYREEE (reference sequence). The CDR3 region has the DNA TGTGCCAGCAGCTTTTCGGGGGCTGCTGAAGCTTTCTTT. Protein product: CASSFSGAAEAFF.

V is TRBV28 and J is TRBJ2-3, with TRBD2 matching over 14 bases. J gave up 3 bases and V 3 bases, and 5 bases lay outside the gene matches. CDR1 and CDR2 (germline): MDHEN, SYDVKM. The CDR3 totals 17 residues. The CDR3 reads CASSFPGTSGRTDTQYF. CDR3 in DNA: TGTGCCAGCAGTTTTCCCGGGACTAGCGGGAGAACAGATACGCAGTATTTT.

The rearrangement uses TRBV12-5 and TRBJ1-2, with D unclear. V was pared by 6 bases and J by 4 bases, with 15 bases between. CDR3 length: 14 amino acids. CDR1 and CDR2 (germline): LGHNT, FRNRAP. Here the CDR3 reads CASGPGSSAYGYTF. The DNA for the CDR3 is TGTGCTAGTGGACCCGGTTCATCGGCCTATGGCTACACCTTC.

The rearrangement joins TRBV7-8 to TRBJ1-1, with 7 bases matching TRBD1. V lost 1 base to trimming and J lost 6 bases; unmatched junction nucleotides: 17. CDR1 and CDR2 from the germline V gene are SGHVS and FQNEAQ. CDR3 length: 18 amino acids. The CDR3, as DNA: TGTGCCAGCAGCTTAGGGACCTGGGACAGAGTCGTTGGGGCTGAAGCTTTCTTT. This sequence encodes CASSLGTWDRVVGAEAFF.

The chain is built from TRBV4-3 and TRBJ2-3, with TRBD2 matching over 9 bases. The germline CDR1 and CDR2 sequences are LGHNA and YSLEER. Trimming cost V 4 bases and J 10 bases; bases outside gene matches: 12. This CDR3 is 15 amino acids long. The CDR3 spells CASSLVGSGSLAQYF. CDR3 coding DNA: TGCGCCAGCAGCCTAGTTGGTAGCGGGAGTCTTGCGCAGTATTTT.

The V gene is TRBV19, the J gene TRBJ1-3; D not certain. The CDR3 covers 13 residues. CDR1 is LNHDA and CDR2 is SQIVND in the germline V gene (reference sequence). V gave up 7 bases and J gave up 1 base, with 8 bases separating them. CDR3 sequence: CASIGESGNTIYF. In DNA form, the CDR3 reads TGTGCCAGTATCGGAGAGTCTGGAAACACCATATATTTT.